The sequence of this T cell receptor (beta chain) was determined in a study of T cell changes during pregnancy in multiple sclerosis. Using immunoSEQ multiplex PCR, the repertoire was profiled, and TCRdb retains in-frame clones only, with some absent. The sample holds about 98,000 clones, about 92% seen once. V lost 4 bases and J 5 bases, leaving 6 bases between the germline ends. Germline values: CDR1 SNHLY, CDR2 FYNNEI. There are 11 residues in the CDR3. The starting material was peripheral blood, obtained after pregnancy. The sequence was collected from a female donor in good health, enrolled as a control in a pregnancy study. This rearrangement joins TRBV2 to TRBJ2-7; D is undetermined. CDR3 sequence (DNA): TGTGCCAGCAGTGGGCCCAACGAGCAGTACTTC. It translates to CASSGPNEQYF.